Within the sample, the clone carrying this TCR beta chain is medium-sized. Trimming pared 7 bases from V and 2 bases from J, leaving 15 bases between. This CDR3 is 14 amino acids long. Germline loops: CDR1 SGHKS, CDR2 YYEKEE (reference sequence). The data stem from a study of T and B cells in COVID-19 patients. From blood, about 250-550 ng of genomic DNA served as TRB template. Multiplex PCR with BIOMED2 TRB-A/B primer pools amplified TRB rearrangements. TCRdb called the multiplex PCR reads again in MiXCR, with one record for every CDR3 protein. The data hold some 1,200 distinct CDR3 sequences, with 21% observed a single time.

The sequence came from a human donor with active COVID-19. What was sequenced was blood. This chain joins TRBV5-5 and TRBJ1-1; D possibly corresponds to TRBD1 (5 bases). The CDR3 here is CASGRGGLNTEAFF. The CDR3 bases are TGTGCCAGCGGGAGGGGAGGCCTAAACACTGAAGCTTTCTTT.